These 28 T cell receptor beta chains were all obtained from the same sample, sequenced in a study of T cells in localized non-small cell lung cancer. The repertoire was sequenced with immunoSEQ multiplex PCR; TCRdb's copy has only in-frame clones and lacks some. The repertoire has approximately 30,000 clones, 85% to 90% of them found once; the top ten carry roughly 4.2%. Sequencing used peripheral blood, obtained before any cancer treatment. The receptors originated from an older male donor with stage III lung adenocarcinoma.

The chain uses TRBV7-2 and TRBJ2-5; 10 nucleotides line up with TRBD1. Matching the DNA end better, TRBJ2-7 makes the J call doubtful. Germline V gene lookup returns CDR1 SGHTA and CDR2 FQGNSA. This CDR3 is built from 15 residues. The CDR3, as DNA: TGTGCCAGCAGCTTAGGACAGGGGGCTAGGCACGAGCAGTACTTC. Translated: CASSLGQGARHEQYF.

The chain is built from TRBV5-6 and TRBJ2-2, with D unclear. This CDR3 is built from 16 residues. V lost 2 bases, J lost 0 bases, and 11 bases lay in between. Germline loops: CDR1 SGHDT, CDR2 YYEEEE. The CDR3 sequence is CASSFRLTANTGELFF. CDR3 bases: TGTGCCAGCAGCTTCAGACTGACTGCGAACACCGGGGAGCTGTTTTTT.

The V and J genes are TRBV15 and TRBJ1-2; D ambiguous. Germline CDR1 and CDR2: LNHNV and YYDKDF (reference sequence). Deletions cut 0 bases from V and 8 bases from J, with 13 bases between. The CDR3 is 14 residues long. CDR3 in DNA: TGTGCCACCAGCAGAGATACGGAGGGAAAGGGCTACACCTTC. Translated, it gives CATSRDTEGKGYTF. Looking up the rest from reference TRBV15 and TRBJ1-2 gives the full variable domain: DAMVIQNPRYQVTQFGKPVTLSCSQTLNHNVMYWYQQKSSQAPKLLFHYYDKDFNNEADTPDNFQSRRPNTSFCFLDIRSPGLGDTAMYLCATSRDTEGKGYTFGSGTRLTVV.

V is TRBV18 and J is TRBJ2-1, with TRBD2 matching over 7 bases. Germline V lookup: CDR1 KGHSH, CDR2 LQKENI. J was trimmed by 4 bases and V by 2 bases; bases with no gene match: 2. The CDR3 consists of 14 residues. The CDR3 DNA reads TGTGCCAGCTCACCAACTAGCGTTTACAATGAGCAGTTCTTC. This codes for CASSPTSVYNEQFF.

CDR3 residues: CASSATARYGYTF. CDR3 nucleotide sequence: TGTGCCAGCAGTGCGACAGCGCGCTATGGCTACACCTTC. This chain connects TRBV6-5 to TRBJ1-2; tentatively, D is TRBD1 (5 bases). V gave up 5 bases and J gave up 4 bases, with 11 bases separating them. Germline loops: CDR1 MNHEY, CDR2 SVGAGI. This CDR3 spans 13 amino acids.

This CDR3 reads CATSRDGGADTQYF. The CDR3 nucleotides are TGTGCCACCAGCAGAGATGGGGGGGCAGATACGCAGTATTTT. The chain combines TRBV15 with TRBJ2-3, with 7 bases matching TRBD2. Germline loops: CDR1 LNHNV, CDR2 YYDKDF (reference sequence). This CDR3 region has 14 residues. With V trimmed by 0 bases and J by 4 bases, 1 base remained unmatched.

This clone was counted only a few times. In DNA form, the CDR3 reads TGCGCCAGCAGCTTGGCCTTGCAGGGCCCCTACGAGCAGTACTTC. Its protein is CASSLALQGPYEQYF. This sequence joins TRBV5-1 and TRBJ2-7, with a tentative D call TRBD1 (5 bases). CDR1 is SGHRS and CDR2 is YFSETQ in the germline V gene. CDR3 size: 15 residues. Deletions cut 0 bases from V and 2 bases from J, with 12 bases between.

This clone was recorded only once. The chain joins TRBV4-1 to TRBJ1-1; no firm D call. Germline V gene data show CDR1 as MGHRA and CDR2 as YSYEKL. With 4 bases removed from V and 0 bases from J, the gap between germline ends came to 18 bases. The CDR3 is 17 amino acids. The CDR3 loop reads CASSRPPTSVMNTEAFF. DNA of the CDR3: TGCGCCAGCAGCCGCCCCCCCACCAGCGTTATGAACACTGAAGCTTTCTTT.

V and J are TRBV19 and TRBJ1-1; 10 bases map to TRBD1. Looked up from germline, CDR1 is LNHDA and CDR2 is SQIVND (reference sequence). Trimming took 3 bases from V and 2 from J; bases not matched to a gene: 3. The CDR3 has 15 amino acids. CDR3 sequence reads: CASSIRDRGNTEAFF. The CDR3 region has the DNA TGTGCCAGTAGTATCAGGGACAGGGGAAACACTGAAGCTTTCTTT.

The rearrangement joins TRBV18 to TRBJ2-7; TRBD1 matches at 8 bases. Germline lookup yields CDR1 KGHSH and CDR2 LQKENI. CDR3 length equals 15 residues. The ends lost 0 bases at V and 6 bases at J; junction bases unmatched: 7. This CDR3 reads CASSPPSRGPREQYF. CDR3 nucleotides: TGTGCCAGCTCACCACCGAGCAGGGGGCCTCGCGAGCAGTACTTC.

V gene TRBV2 combines with J gene TRBJ2-5; D remains ambiguous. The CDR3 consists of 10 residues. Deletions cut 6 bases from V and 5 bases from J, with 4 bases between. The V gene's germline CDR1 is SNHLY and CDR2 FYNNEI. CDR3 coding DNA: TGTGCCAGCAGGCGGGAGACCCAGTACTTC. Residues: CASRRETQYF. Full variable domain (outside the CDR3, taken from reference TRBV2 and TRBJ2-5): EPEVTQTPSHQVTQMGQEVILRCVPISNHLYFYWYRQILGQKVEFLVSFYNNEISEKSEIFDDQFSVERPDGSNFTLKIRSTKLEDSAMYFCASRRETQYFGPGTRLLVL.

The sample holds a few counts of this clone. V gene TRBV5-4 combines with J gene TRBJ1-1, with TRBD1 identical over 9 bases. With 2 bases clipped from V and 7 bases from J, the junction kept 3 bases outside the gene matches. CDR1 is SGHNT, CDR2 YYREEE, per germline (reference sequence). The CDR3 has 13 amino acids. CDR3 bases: TGTGCCAGCAGCTTCGACAGGGGGGGTGAAGCTTTCTTT. Amino acids: CASSFDRGGEAFF.

The V gene is TRBV6-5, the J gene TRBJ2-1; no reliable D call. The CDR3 is 10 amino acids. The germline gives CDR1 MNHEY, CDR2 SVGAGI. V lost 6 bases and J 3 bases, leaving 0 bases between the germline ends. CDR3 DNA sequence: TGTGCCAGCAGCTACAATGAGCAGTTCTTC. Protein sequence: CASSYNEQFF.

The rearrangement uses TRBV11-2 and TRBJ2-3, with 8 bases lining up with TRBD1. CDR1 and CDR2 from the germline V gene are SGHAT and FQNNGV. The CDR3 sequence is 15 residues long. With V trimmed by 4 bases and J by 9 bases, 12 bases remained unmatched. The CDR3 DNA follows: TGTGCCAGCAGCTCCGGACAGGGTCTTCTTCTCACGCAGTATTTT. Protein sequence: CASSSGQGLLLTQYF.

This clone was detected only once. The chain joins TRBV27 to TRBJ2-7; 11 bases are shared with TRBD1. Per the germline V gene, CDR1 is MNHEY and CDR2 is SMNVEV (reference sequence). This CDR3 is built from 16 residues. V dropped 2 bases and J dropped 2; count of bases not matched to a gene: 5. The CDR3 spells CASSLSPGQGAYEQYF. The CDR3 nucleotides read TGTGCCAGCAGTTTAAGCCCGGGACAGGGGGCCTACGAGCAGTACTTC.

V and J are TRBV5-1 and TRBJ2-1; 9 bases map to TRBD2. In germline, CDR1 is SGHRS, CDR2 YFSETQ. CDR3 length: 16 amino acids. The trim removed 0 bases at V and 5 bases at J, leaving 6 bases unmatched. The CDR3 DNA reads TGCGCCAGCAGCTTGGGTGGCGGGGGGGTCCACAATGAGCAGTTCTTC. It is translated as CASSLGGGGVHNEQFF.

This rearrangement joins TRBV19 to TRBJ1-2; D unresolved. Trimming took off 5 bases at V and 4 bases at J, with 23 bases between the two ends. This CDR3 contains 17 residues. Germline CDR1 and CDR2: LNHDA and SQIVND (reference sequence). Here the CDR3 reads CASSAIHLGRTVYGYTF. For the CDR3, the DNA is TGTGCCAGTAGTGCTATCCATCTCGGCAGAACCGTCTATGGCTACACCTTC.

This chain uses TRBV18 with TRBJ2-5; D remains unclear. The CDR3 loop spans 14 amino acids. V was clipped by 0 bases and J by 5 bases, with 10 bases between them. The germline V gene encodes CDR1 KGHSH and CDR2 LQKENI. Here the CDR3 reads CASSPPSVIETQYF. In DNA, the CDR3 is TGTGCCAGCTCACCACCTTCAGTTATTGAGACCCAGTACTTC. Full variable domain (rest looked up from reference TRBV18 and TRBJ2-5): NAGVMQNPRHLVRRRGQEARLRCSPMKGHSHVYWYRQLPEEGLKFMVYLQKENIIDESGMPKERFSAEFPKEGPSILRIQQVVRGDSAAYFCASSPPSVIETQYFGPGTRLLVL.

This rearrangement joins TRBV10-3 to TRBJ2-3; no clear D gene. The V gene's germline CDR1 is ENHRY and CDR2 SYGVKD. V gave up 6 bases and J gave up 1 base, with 14 bases separating them. CDR3 length: 15 residues. The CDR3 reads CAISKVVSGTDTQYF. CDR3 coding DNA: TGTGCCATCAGCAAGGTGGTGTCTGGCACAGATACGCAGTATTTT.

The gene calls are TRBV7-8 and TRBJ1-1; TRBD1 agrees at 7 bases. Germline lookup yields CDR1 SGHVS and CDR2 FQNEAQ. Trimming removed 5 bases from V and 2 bases from J; junction bases left unmatched: 5. There are 14 residues in the CDR3. The CDR3: CASSLRQGNTEAFF. The CDR3 coding sequence is TGTGCCAGCAGCCTGAGACAGGGAAACACTGAAGCTTTCTTT.

With respect to this clone: The same CDR3 also results from other DNA sequences found in this sample. DNA for the CDR3: TGTGCCAGCACCCCTCTGGGGGTTGACACTGAAGCTTTCTTT. This gives the protein CASTPLGVDTEAFF. The V gene is TRBV7-9, the J gene TRBJ1-1, with D tentatively TRBD1 (5 bases). The CDR3 has 14 amino acids. V was clipped by 7 bases and J by 3 bases, with 15 bases between them. Germline V CDR1 and CDR2: SEHNR, FQNEAQ (reference sequence).

The J gene is TRBJ2-7, the V gene TRBV5-1; 8 nucleotides align to TRBD1. CDR3 size: 14 residues. Trimming at V came to 4 bases and at J to 3 bases, leaving 6 bases not matched to a gene. Germline V gene sequence: CDR1 SGHRS, CDR2 YFSETQ. CDR3 residues: CASSEAGTGYEQYF. In DNA, the CDR3 is TGCGCCAGCAGCGAAGCCGGGACAGGCTACGAGCAGTACTTC.

The chain recombines TRBV7-2 with TRBJ1-5; perhaps TRBD1 as D (6 bases). The germline V gene has CDR1 SGHTA and CDR2 FQGNSA. Deletions cut 5 bases from V and 7 bases from J, with 15 bases between. CDR3 length: 14 amino acids. CDR3 loop: CASSPRGVRQPQHF. The CDR3 nucleotides read TGTGCCAGCAGCCCGAGGGGGGTTCGGCAGCCCCAGCATTTT. The variable domain in full, with the rest retrieved from reference TRBV7-2 and TRBJ1-5, is GAGVSQSPSNKVTEKGKDVELRCDPISGHTALYWYRQSLGQGLEFLIYFQGNSAPDKSGLPSDRFSAERTGGSVSTLTIQRTQQEDSAVYLCASSPRGVRQPQHFGDGTRLSIL.

The gene calls are TRBV10-1 and TRBJ2-1, with 7 bases lining up with TRBD1. CDR3 length: 18 amino acids. After removal of 6 bases from V and 2 bases from J, the junction contained 16 bases not matched to a gene. In germline, CDR1 is WNHNN, CDR2 SYGVQD (reference sequence). This CDR3 is CASRTTQRGGGTYNEQFF. The CDR3 DNA sequence: TGCGCCAGCAGAACTACACAGAGAGGGGGCGGAACCTACAATGAGCAGTTCTTC.

V is TRBV18 and J is TRBJ1-5; TRBD1 matches at 8 bases. The CDR3 has 14 residues. Germline V gene lookup returns CDR1 KGHSH and CDR2 LQKENI. V shed 8 bases, J shed 3 bases, and the junction held 6 bases outside the gene matches. The CDR3 coding sequence is TGTGCCAGCACCTTGGGACAGGACAATCAGCCCCAGCATTTT. Its protein is CASTLGQDNQPQHF.

The J gene is TRBJ2-5, the V gene TRBV30; 7 bases align to TRBD2. CDR1 and CDR2 (germline): GTSNPN, SVGIG (reference sequence). There are 12 residues in the CDR3. V lost 1 base, J lost 5 bases, and 1 base stayed unmatched. The CDR3 bases are TGTGCCTGGAGTGGGGGAGGGGAGACCCAGTACTTC. Translated, it gives CAWSGGGETQYF.

CDR3 sequence: CSVLGQVGGEAFF. CDR3 sequence (DNA): TGCAGCGTGTTAGGACAGGTGGGAGGGGAAGCTTTCTTT. V is TRBV29-1 and J is TRBJ1-1, with 7 bases lining up with TRBD1. The CDR3 covers 13 residues. V was pared by 6 bases and J by 8 bases, with 12 bases of the junction left unmatched. From germline, CDR1 is SQVTM and CDR2 ANQGSEA. Together with reference TRBV29-1 and TRBJ1-1, the CDR3 gives the full variable domain: SAVISQKPSRDICQRGTSLTIQCQVDSQVTMMFWYRQQPGQSLTLIATANQGSEATYESGFVIDKFPISRPNLTFSTLTVSNMSPEDSSIYLCSVLGQVGGEAFFGQGTRLTVV.

This chain connects TRBV18 to TRBJ2-3; possibly TRBD1 for D (6 bases). Trimming removed 3 bases from V and 0 bases from J, with 13 bases in between. The CDR3 is 16 amino acids. CDR1 is KGHSH, CDR2 LQKENI, per germline. CDR3 sequence: CASSPLQTGSTDTQYF. The DNA of the CDR3 is TGTGCCAGCTCACCCCTCCAAACAGGGAGCACAGATACGCAGTATTTT.